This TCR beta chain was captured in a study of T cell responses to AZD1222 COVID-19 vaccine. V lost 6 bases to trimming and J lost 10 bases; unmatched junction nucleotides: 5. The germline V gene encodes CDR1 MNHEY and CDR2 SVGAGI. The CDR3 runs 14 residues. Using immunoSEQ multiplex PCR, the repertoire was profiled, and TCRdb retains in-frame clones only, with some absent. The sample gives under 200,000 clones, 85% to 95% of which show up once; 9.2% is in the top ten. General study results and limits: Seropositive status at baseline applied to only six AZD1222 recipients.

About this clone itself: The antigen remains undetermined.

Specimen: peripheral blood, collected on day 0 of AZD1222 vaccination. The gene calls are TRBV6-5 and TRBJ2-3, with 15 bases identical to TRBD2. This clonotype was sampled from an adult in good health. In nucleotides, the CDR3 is TGTGCCAGCAGCTGGACTAGCGGGGGGGAGGCGCAGTATTTT. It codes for CASSWTSGGEAQYF.